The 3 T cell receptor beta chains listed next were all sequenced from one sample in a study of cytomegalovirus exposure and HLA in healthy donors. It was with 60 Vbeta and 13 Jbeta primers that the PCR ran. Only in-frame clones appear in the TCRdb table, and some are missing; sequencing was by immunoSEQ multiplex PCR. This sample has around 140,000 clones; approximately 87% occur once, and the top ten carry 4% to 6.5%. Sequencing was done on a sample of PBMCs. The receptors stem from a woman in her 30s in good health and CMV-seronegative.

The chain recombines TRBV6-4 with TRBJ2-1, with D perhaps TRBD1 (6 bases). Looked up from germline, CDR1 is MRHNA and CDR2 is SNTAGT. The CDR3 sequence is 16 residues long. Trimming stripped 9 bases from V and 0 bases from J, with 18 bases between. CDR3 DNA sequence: TGTGCCAGGTGTCCTTACAGGGATAGCTCCTACAATGAGCAGTTCTTC. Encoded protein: CARCPYRDSSYNEQFF.

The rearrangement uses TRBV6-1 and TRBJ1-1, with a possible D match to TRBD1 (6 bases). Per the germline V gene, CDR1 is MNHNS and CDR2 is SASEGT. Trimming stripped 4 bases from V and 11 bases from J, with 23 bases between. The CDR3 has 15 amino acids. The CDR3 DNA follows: TGTGCCAGCAGTGCCACCTTCGGACAGCCCGAGGGGGCTTTCTTT. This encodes CASSATFGQPEGAFF.

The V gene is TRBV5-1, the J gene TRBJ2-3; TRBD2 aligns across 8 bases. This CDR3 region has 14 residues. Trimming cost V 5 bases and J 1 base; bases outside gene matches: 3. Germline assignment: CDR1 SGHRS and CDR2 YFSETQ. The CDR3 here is CASSRGGGTDTQYF. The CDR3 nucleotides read TGCGCCAGCAGTCGGGGGGGCGGCACAGATACGCAGTATTTT.